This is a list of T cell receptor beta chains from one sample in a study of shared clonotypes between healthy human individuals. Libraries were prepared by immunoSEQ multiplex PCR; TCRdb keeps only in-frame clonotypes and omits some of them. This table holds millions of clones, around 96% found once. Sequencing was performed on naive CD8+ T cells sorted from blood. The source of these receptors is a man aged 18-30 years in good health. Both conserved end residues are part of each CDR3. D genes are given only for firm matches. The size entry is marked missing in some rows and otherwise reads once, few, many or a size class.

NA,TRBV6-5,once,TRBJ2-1,TGTGCCAGCAGTTACAGAAATGAGCAGTTCTTC,CASSYRNEQFF
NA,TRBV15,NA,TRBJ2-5,TGTGCCACCAGCACAGGGATTATGGAGACCCAGTACTTC,CATSTGIMETQYF
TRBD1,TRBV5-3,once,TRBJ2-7,TGTGCCAGAAGCGTGGACAGGGGGCTGTCCCGGAGACAGTACTTC,CARSVDRGLSRRQYF
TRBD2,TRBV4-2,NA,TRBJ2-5,TGTGCCAGCAGCCCACTTAGCGGGGGGACACAAGAGACCCAGTACTTC,CASSPLSGGTQETQYF
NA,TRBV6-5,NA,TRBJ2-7,TGTGCCAGCAGTTACTCCGTAGGACAGCGATCCTACGAGCAGTACTTC,CASSYSVGQRSYEQYF
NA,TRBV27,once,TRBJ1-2,TGTGCCAGCAGTTTACTATCCCCTTCAGGGACGGGGCGAAACTATGGCTACACCTTC,CASSLLSPSGTGRNYGYTF
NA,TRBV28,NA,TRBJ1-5,TGTGCCAGCAGTCTTGGGGGCATTTTTCAGCCCCAGCATTTT,CASSLGGIFQPQHF
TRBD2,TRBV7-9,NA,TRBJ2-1,TGTGCCAGCAGGCCCCGGGAGGGCCTCTCCTACAATGAGCAGTTCTTC,CASRPREGLSYNEQFF
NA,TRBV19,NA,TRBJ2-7,TGTGCCAGTAGTAAAATGCCGCAGCTACTCCACGAGCAGTACTTC,CASSKMPQLLHEQYF
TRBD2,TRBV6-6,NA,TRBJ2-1,TGTGCCAGCACACTAATAGCGGGAGTAGTAAATGAGCAGTTCTTC,CASTLIAGVVNEQFF
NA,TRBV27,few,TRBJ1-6,TGTGCCAGCAGTTACCGGACTAACAGTTCACCCCTCCACTTT,CASSYRTNSSPLHF
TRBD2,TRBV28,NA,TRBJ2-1,TGTGCCAGCAGTCGCGTAGGACTAGCGGGGACTTACAATGAGCAGTTCTTC,CASSRVGLAGTYNEQFF
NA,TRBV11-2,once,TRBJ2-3,TGTGCCAGCAGCTTCTCAATCGGGACTGTCACAGATACGCAGTATTTT,CASSFSIGTVTDTQYF
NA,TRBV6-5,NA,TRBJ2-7,TGTGCCAGCAGTTACTCGTCCAAGTCACCCTACGAGCAGTACTTC,CASSYSSKSPYEQYF
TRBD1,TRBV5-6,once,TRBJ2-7,TGTGCCAGCAGCTTCGGGGAGACAGGGGGCAGCCGCAGGTACTTC,CASSFGETGGSRRYF
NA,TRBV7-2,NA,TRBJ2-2,TGTGCCAGCAGCCCAGTGGGGGGAAACACCGGGGAGCTGTTTTTT,CASSPVGGNTGELFF
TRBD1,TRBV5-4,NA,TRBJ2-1,TGTGCCAGCAGCATGGGACAGGATGAGCAGTTCTTC,CASSMGQDEQFF
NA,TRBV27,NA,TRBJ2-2,TGTGCCAGCAGCTTGGGACACGCGAACACCGGGGAGCTGTTTTTT,CASSLGHANTGELFF
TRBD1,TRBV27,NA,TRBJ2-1,TGTGCCAGCAGTTTTGGTGCGGGGACAGGGGACATTGAGCAGTTCTTC,CASSFGAGTGDIEQFF
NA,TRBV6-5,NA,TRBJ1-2,TGTGCCAGCAGACAGGATTCTAACTATGGCTACACCTTC,CASRQDSNYGYTF
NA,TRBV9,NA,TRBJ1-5,TGTGCCAGCAGCGTAGATGGGACAAGCAATCAGCCCCAGCATTTT,CASSVDGTSNQPQHF
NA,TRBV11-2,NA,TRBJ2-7,TGTGCCAGCAGCTTAGTAAGCTACGAGCAGTACTTC,CASSLVSYEQYF
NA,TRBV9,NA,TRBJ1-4,TGTGCCAGCAGCGTCGGAGGGGCAACTAATGAAAAACTGTTTTTT,CASSVGGATNEKLFF
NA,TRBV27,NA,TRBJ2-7,TGTGCCAGCGCGGTACAGCGGTCCTACGAGCAGTACTTC,CASAVQRSYEQYF
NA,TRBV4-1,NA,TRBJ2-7,TGCGCCAGCAGCCAGACACAAACAGGGTTCTACGAGCAGTACTTC,CASSQTQTGFYEQYF
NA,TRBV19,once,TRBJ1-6,TGTGCCAGTAGTGGCTTACAGGAGAGCTCCTATAATTCACCCCTCCACTTT,CASSGLQESSYNSPLHF
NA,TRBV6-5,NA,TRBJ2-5,TGTGCCAGCAATTCCGAGGAAGAGACCCAGTACTTC,CASNSEEETQYF
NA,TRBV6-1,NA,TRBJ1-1,TGTGCCAGCAGTGACGAGATTACCACTGAAGCTTTCTTT,CASSDEITTEAFF
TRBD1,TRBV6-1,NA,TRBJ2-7,TGTGCCAGCAGTGAGGGACAGGGGAGATACGAGCAGTACTTC,CASSEGQGRYEQYF
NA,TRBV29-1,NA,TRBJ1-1,TGCAGCGTTGCTGGGGATAACACTGAAGCTTTCTTT,CSVAGDNTEAFF
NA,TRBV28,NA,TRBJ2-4,TGTGCCAGCAGTTTAAGGGGTCTGACCAAAAACATTCAGTACTTC,CASSLRGLTKNIQYF
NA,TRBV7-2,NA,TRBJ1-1,TGTGCCAGCAGCTTAGCAGCGAACACTGAAGCTTTCTTT,CASSLAANTEAFF
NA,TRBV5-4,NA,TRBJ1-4,TGTGCCAGCAGCTTGGAAGATCGGGAAAAACTGTTTTTT,CASSLEDREKLFF
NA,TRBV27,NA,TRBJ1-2,TGTGCCAGCAGAATCATGGGGGGGGGTGACTATGGCTACACCTTC,CASRIMGGGDYGYTF
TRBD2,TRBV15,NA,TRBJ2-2,TGTGCCACCAGCTCTGGTTTAGCGGGATTCGGGGAGCTGTTTTTT,CATSSGLAGFGELFF
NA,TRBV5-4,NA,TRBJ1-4,TGTGCCAGCACCAACCAGGGGCAGGGAGATGAAAAACTGTTTTTT,CASTNQGQGDEKLFF
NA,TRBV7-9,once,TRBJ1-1,TGTGCCAGCAGCTTAGTTGGACACTCGAACACTGAAGCTTTCTTT,CASSLVGHSNTEAFF